Listed below are T cell receptor beta chains from one sample, sequenced in a study of T cells after yellow fever vaccination. A single record per CDR3 protein comes from TCRdb applying MiXCR to the 5' RACE reads. The table shows 200,000 to 300,000 distinct CDR3 sequences, with less than 7.5% occurring only once. This material consisted of CD4+ T cells sorted from PBMCs, taken on the day of the yellow fever booster vaccination. All receptors derive from a young man who received the YFV17D yellow fever vaccine. The CDR3 runs from the conserved cysteine through the conserved F or W. D genes are given only for firm matches.

D gene: TRBD1
J gene: TRBJ2-5
V gene: TRBV5-6
CDR3 length: 15
CDR3 protein: CASSLRQGTQETQYF

D gene: TRBD2
J gene: TRBJ2-3
V gene: TRBV5-6
CDR3 length: 16
CDR3 protein: CASSLARLAGVDTQYF

D gene: -
J gene: TRBJ2-1
V gene: TRBV10-3
CDR3 length: 14
CDR3 protein: CAISADSSYNEQFF

D gene: TRBD1
J gene: TRBJ2-7
V gene: TRBV5-1
CDR3 length: 14
CDR3 protein: CASSFGQGTYEQYF

D gene: TRBD1
J gene: TRBJ1-5
V gene: TRBV7-9
CDR3 length: 14
CDR3 protein: CASSTTGVQQPQHF

D gene: -
J gene: TRBJ1-5
V gene: TRBV4-2
CDR3 length: 14
CDR3 protein: CASSLPGNNQPQHF

D gene: TRBD1
J gene: TRBJ1-6
V gene: TRBV7-2
CDR3 length: 16
CDR3 protein: CASSENTGAGNSPLHF

D gene: -
J gene: TRBJ2-4
V gene: TRBV7-9
CDR3 length: 13
CDR3 protein: CASSLAAENIQYF

D gene: TRBD2
J gene: TRBJ2-1
V gene: TRBV3-1
CDR3 length: 17
CDR3 protein: CASSLRGGLADDNEQFF

D gene: -
J gene: TRBJ2-2
V gene: TRBV9
CDR3 length: 11
CDR3 protein: CASSVDGELFF

D gene: -
J gene: TRBJ2-1
V gene: TRBV20-1
CDR3 length: 16
CDR3 protein: CSARDLGVRSYNEQFF

D gene: -
J gene: TRBJ1-3
V gene: TRBV29-1
CDR3 length: 11
CDR3 protein: CSALCPDTIYF

D gene: TRBD1
J gene: TRBJ2-2
V gene: TRBV9
CDR3 length: 16
CDR3 protein: CASSRRQGRDTGELFF

D gene: -
J gene: TRBJ1-1
V gene: TRBV4-3
CDR3 length: 14
CDR3 protein: CASSRTAKNTEAFF

D gene: -
J gene: TRBJ2-2
V gene: TRBV10-3
CDR3 length: 16
CDR3 protein: CAISEHSLGETGELFF

D gene: -
J gene: TRBJ1-5
V gene: TRBV7-2
CDR3 length: 15
CDR3 protein: CASSPVSNSNQPQHF

D gene: TRBD2
J gene: TRBJ2-3
V gene: TRBV7-3
CDR3 length: 16
CDR3 protein: CASSLTGGKGTDTQYF

D gene: -
J gene: TRBJ1-2
V gene: TRBV3-1
CDR3 length: 16
CDR3 protein: CASSLLQDSRNYGYTF

D gene: -
J gene: TRBJ1-4
V gene: TRBV18
CDR3 length: 17
CDR3 protein: CASSQQGRLITNEKLFF

D gene: -
J gene: TRBJ2-5
V gene: TRBV19
CDR3 length: 14
CDR3 protein: CASSATGRGETQYF

D gene: -
J gene: TRBJ2-1
V gene: TRBV7-2
CDR3 length: 18
CDR3 protein: CASSLWGFGGNSYNEQFF

D gene: -
J gene: TRBJ2-7
V gene: TRBV20-1
CDR3 length: 15
CDR3 protein: CSARYGTGIQGEQYF

D gene: TRBD1
J gene: TRBJ1-1
V gene: TRBV20-1
CDR3 length: 14
CDR3 protein: CSALRTGGNTEAFF

D gene: TRBD2
J gene: TRBJ2-5
V gene: TRBV9
CDR3 length: 16
CDR3 protein: CASSVGRLAGVETQYF

D gene: -
J gene: TRBJ1-6
V gene: TRBV6-1
CDR3 length: 16
CDR3 protein: CASSTGSNGYNSPLHF

D gene: TRBD1
J gene: TRBJ1-5
V gene: TRBV20-1
CDR3 length: 15
CDR3 protein: CSAFPGGFSNQPQHF

D gene: TRBD2
J gene: TRBJ2-1
V gene: TRBV5-6
CDR3 length: 16
CDR3 protein: CASSLPGLPSGSEQFF

D gene: -
J gene: TRBJ2-3
V gene: TRBV21-1
CDR3 length: 12
CDR3 protein: CASSRFRSTQYF

D gene: -
J gene: TRBJ2-7
V gene: TRBV12-3/TRBV12-4
CDR3 length: 15
CDR3 protein: CASSFTGTASYEQYF

D gene: -
J gene: TRBJ2-1
V gene: TRBV24-1
CDR3 length: 15
CDR3 protein: CATSDSSRPGNEQFF

D gene: -
J gene: TRBJ2-1
V gene: TRBV5-1
CDR3 length: 15
CDR3 protein: CASSFRVGSYNEQFF

D gene: TRBD2
J gene: TRBJ2-3
V gene: TRBV6-2/TRBV6-3
CDR3 length: 14
CDR3 protein: CASRSSGESDTQYF

D gene: -
J gene: TRBJ2-7
V gene: TRBV15
CDR3 length: 14
CDR3 protein: CATSKGPMTHEQYF

D gene: -
J gene: TRBJ2-7
V gene: TRBV3-1
CDR3 length: 13
CDR3 protein: CASSQVATYEQYF

D gene: TRBD1
J gene: TRBJ2-7
V gene: TRBV20-1
CDR3 length: 14
CDR3 protein: CSAGLGTGEYEQYF

D gene: -
J gene: TRBJ1-1
V gene: TRBV6-2/TRBV6-3
CDR3 length: 13
CDR3 protein: CASMGGRNTEAFF

D gene: -
J gene: TRBJ2-1
V gene: TRBV19
CDR3 length: 12
CDR3 protein: CASSIDRQKQFF

D gene: -
J gene: TRBJ2-7
V gene: TRBV3-1
CDR3 length: 14
CDR3 protein: CASSSGLRAGEQYF

D gene: TRBD2
J gene: TRBJ2-5
V gene: TRBV4-3
CDR3 length: 16
CDR3 protein: CASSQGWTSGSETQYF

D gene: -
J gene: TRBJ2-7
V gene: TRBV5-1
CDR3 length: 13
CDR3 protein: CASRSISSYEQYF

D gene: -
J gene: TRBJ1-6
V gene: TRBV28
CDR3 length: 15
CDR3 protein: CASRDQGRYNSPLHF

D gene: -
J gene: TRBJ2-2
V gene: TRBV12-3/TRBV12-4
CDR3 length: 14
CDR3 protein: CASSSRRHTGELFF

D gene: -
J gene: TRBJ2-3
V gene: TRBV7-2
CDR3 length: 15
CDR3 protein: CASSRPVSQSDTQYF

D gene: -
J gene: TRBJ2-2
V gene: TRBV2
CDR3 length: 13
CDR3 protein: CASTHREGGELFF

D gene: TRBD2
J gene: TRBJ2-7
V gene: TRBV6-2/TRBV6-3
CDR3 length: 17
CDR3 protein: CASSYRMTSGRSYEQYF

D gene: -
J gene: TRBJ2-1
V gene: TRBV20-1
CDR3 length: 12
CDR3 protein: CSASWTGDEQFF

D gene: -
J gene: TRBJ2-5
V gene: TRBV20-1
CDR3 length: 16
CDR3 protein: CSARGTSRKSQETQYF

D gene: -
J gene: TRBJ1-6
V gene: TRBV27
CDR3 length: 15
CDR3 protein: CASSSRGKGNSPLHF

D gene: -
J gene: TRBJ1-5
V gene: TRBV20-1
CDR3 length: 16
CDR3 protein: CSARDVDKQGHQPQHF

D gene: TRBD1
J gene: TRBJ2-1
V gene: TRBV11-2
CDR3 length: 19
CDR3 protein: CASRLVGQPPGQGSNEQFF

D gene: TRBD2
J gene: TRBJ2-3
V gene: TRBV24-1
CDR3 length: 16
CDR3 protein: CATSDPGLAEINTQYF

D gene: TRBD1
J gene: TRBJ1-2
V gene: TRBV6-1
CDR3 length: 15
CDR3 protein: CASSPGTGTPYGYTF

D gene: -
J gene: TRBJ1-3
V gene: TRBV7-2
CDR3 length: 16
CDR3 protein: CASSLLGTNSGNTIYF

D gene: -
J gene: TRBJ2-5
V gene: TRBV10-3
CDR3 length: 14
CDR3 protein: CAISEFGFQETQYF

D gene: TRBD2
J gene: TRBJ2-7
V gene: TRBV12-3/TRBV12-4
CDR3 length: 14
CDR3 protein: CASRGTSGNYEQYF

D gene: -
J gene: TRBJ1-1
V gene: TRBV7-2
CDR3 length: 12
CDR3 protein: CASSFMGTEAFF

D gene: -
J gene: TRBJ1-5
V gene: TRBV5-1
CDR3 length: 15
CDR3 protein: CGSSLAGDINQPQHF

D gene: -
J gene: TRBJ2-1
V gene: TRBV14
CDR3 length: 14
CDR3 protein: CASSPLADYNEQFF